These 21 T cell receptor beta chains were sequenced from one sample in a study of blood T cell repertoires in COVID-19. TCRdb's table, derived via immunoSEQ multiplex PCR, lists solely in-frame clones and lacks some. The data contain hundreds of thousands of clones, almost 85% of them singletons. Sequencing was carried out using peripheral blood. The receptors derive from a man aged 45-65 years with active or convalescent COVID-19.

The V and J genes are TRBV28 and TRBJ1-1; TRBD1 might be the D (5 bases). This CDR3 region has 13 residues. Germline lookup yields CDR1 MDHEN and CDR2 SYDVKM. The V and J ends lost 5 bases and 5 bases respectively, with 12 bases between them. The CDR3 region has the DNA TGTGCCAGCAGTCGGCCCAGGGCAACTGAAGCTTTCTTT. Residues: CASSRPRATEAFF.

The CDR3 DNA reads as TGTGCCAGCGGACAGGGTAACAATGAGCAGTTCTTC. Its protein product is CASGQGNNEQFF. The chain couples TRBV19 to TRBJ2-1; 8 bases are shared with TRBD1. The CDR3 sequence is 12 residues long. Germline CDR1 and CDR2: LNHDA and SQIVND (reference sequence). Trimming cost V 9 bases and J 5 bases; bases outside gene matches: 3.

V and J are TRBV5-1 and TRBJ1-3; D is perhaps TRBD1 (5 bases). Germline CDR1 and CDR2: SGHRS and YFSETQ. The ends were cut back, 2 bases at V and 2 bases at J, with 11 bases in the middle. This CDR3 comprises 15 residues. In DNA, the CDR3 is TGCGCCAGCAGCTTCCGGGGGGACCCTGGAAACACCATATATTTT. Its protein is CASSFRGDPGNTIYF.

The chain carries TRBV5-1 and TRBJ2-1; TRBD2 aligns across 8 bases. CDR1 and CDR2 from the germline V gene are SGHRS and YFSETQ. V trimming: 4 bases; J trimming: 3 bases; junction bases outside the gene matches: 12. This CDR3 is 17 amino acids long. DNA of the CDR3: TGCGCCAGCAGCACCCCTCGTACTAGCGGTCTCTACAATGAGCAGTTCTTC. It encodes CASSTPRTSGLYNEQFF. Drawing the rest from reference TRBV5-1 and TRBJ2-1, the complete variable domain is KAGVTQTPRYLIKTRGQQVTLSCSPISGHRSVSWYQQTPGQGLQFLFEYFSETQRNKGNFPGRFSGRQFSNSRSEMNVSTLELGDSALYLCASSTPRTSGLYNEQFFGPGTRLTVL.

The chain is built from TRBV9 and TRBJ1-3; D is unresolved. From germline, CDR1 is SGDLS and CDR2 YYNGEE. The CDR3 spans 15 residues. Trimming left V 0 bases short and J 4 bases short, with 11 bases between. This chain's CDR3 is CASSVGGREGNTIYF. The DNA for the CDR3 is TGTGCCAGCAGCGTAGGCGGCCGCGAAGGAAACACCATATATTTT.

The CDR3 DNA reads as TGTGCCAGTAGTCCTCGGGGAAGGAGCACTGAAGCTTTCTTT. Translating it yields CASSPRGRSTEAFF. The chain recombines TRBV19 with TRBJ1-1, with no clear D. CDR1 is LNHDA, CDR2 SQIVND, per germline (reference sequence). V lost 5 bases to trimming and J lost 4 bases, with 14 bases between them. The CDR3 loop spans 14 amino acids.

The chain links TRBV5-1 to TRBJ2-1; 8 nucleotides agree with TRBD1. The CDR3 loop spans 13 amino acids. The J segment lost 8 bases and the V segment lost 4 bases, leaving 5 bases of the junction unmatched. The germline V gene encodes CDR1 SGHRS and CDR2 YFSETQ. The CDR3 protein is CASSADRVHEQFF. CDR3 DNA: TGCGCCAGCAGCGCGGACAGGGTCCATGAGCAGTTCTTC.

The genes are TRBV19 and TRBJ1-2, with 7 bases identical to TRBD1. The CDR3 covers 13 residues. Losses at the gene ends were 8 bases for V and 5 bases for J; bases not matched to a gene: 8. CDR1 and CDR2 from the germline V gene are LNHDA and SQIVND (reference sequence). The DNA for the CDR3 is TGTGCCAGTGGTAGACAGGGAACTTATGGCTACACCTTC. Its translation: CASGRQGTYGYTF.

The J gene is TRBJ1-1, the V gene TRBV7-9, with D hard to call. This CDR3 comprises 13 residues. V lost 5 bases, J lost 4 bases, and 11 bases lay in between. Germline V gene lookup returns CDR1 SEHNR and CDR2 FQNEAQ (reference sequence). Written as DNA, the CDR3 is TGTGCCAGCAGCAAAGGCGCCGGCACTGAAGCTTTCTTT. Its protein product is CASSKGAGTEAFF.

This chain uses TRBV5-1 with TRBJ2-7, with 8 bases aligning to TRBD1. From germline, CDR1 is SGHRS and CDR2 YFSETQ. V trimming: 0 bases; J trimming: 3 bases; junction bases outside the gene matches: 8. CDR3 length equals 16 residues. CDR3 amino acids: CASSLARQGAFYEQYF. In nucleotides, the CDR3 is TGCGCCAGCAGCTTGGCTCGGCAGGGGGCTTTCTACGAGCAGTACTTC.

The chain employs TRBV5-1 and TRBJ2-2; TRBD1 might be the D (5 bases). This CDR3 has 16 residues. Per germline, CDR1 SGHRS and CDR2 YFSETQ. The ends were cut back, 0 bases at V and 3 bases at J, with 12 bases in the middle. The CDR3, as DNA: TGCGCCAGCAGCTTGGGGACACGAGGATACACCGGGGAGCTGTTTTTT. Its protein product is CASSLGTRGYTGELFF.

This clone was found once. As DNA, the CDR3 is TGTGCCAGTAGTGGGCCAGGGGCATACTCCGGGGAGCTGTTTTTT. It encodes CASSGPGAYSGELFF. The chain carries TRBV19 and TRBJ2-2, with D perhaps matching TRBD1 (6 bases). CDR1 LNHDA and CDR2 SQIVND come from the germline V gene (reference sequence). The V and J ends lost 5 bases and 6 bases respectively, with 16 bases between them. The CDR3 is 15 residues long.

V is TRBV2 and J is TRBJ1-6; no clear D. This CDR3 has 15 residues. Germline values: CDR1 SNHLY, CDR2 FYNNEI. Deletions cut 8 bases from V and 7 bases from J, with 18 bases between. The CDR3 coding sequence is TGTGCCAGCCTAATCCGGGTTGCGGGGAATTCACCCCTCCACTTT. Protein sequence: CASLIRVAGNSPLHF.

The rearrangement uses TRBV23-1 and TRBJ1-2; perhaps TRBD1 as D (5 bases). TRBV23-1 is an open reading frame whose function is uncertain. Trimming stripped 0 bases from V and 8 bases from J, with 22 bases between. CDR3 length: 17 amino acids. CDR3 bases: TGCGCCAGCAGTCAATCGAAGGGGCAGAAAAGTATGGTAGGCTACACCTTC. Its translation is CASSQSKGQKSMVGYTF.

The chain joins TRBV5-1 to TRBJ2-1, with D possibly matching TRBD1 (6 bases). V was clipped by 4 bases and J by 2 bases, with 13 bases between them. Germline CDR1 is SGHRS and CDR2 is YFSETQ. The CDR3 is made up of 15 amino acids. The CDR3 DNA reads as TGCGCCAGCAGCCCGGGACACCCAACCTACAATGAGCAGTTCTTC. This encodes CASSPGHPTYNEQFF.

This rearrangement joins TRBV5-1 to TRBJ1-1; TRBD1 matches at 7 bases. This CDR3 has 19 amino acids. Germline V gene data show CDR1 as SGHRS and CDR2 as YFSETQ. The J segment lost 0 bases and the V segment lost 0 bases, leaving 14 bases of the junction unmatched. CDR3 in DNA: TGCGCCAGCAGCTTGGGCCAGGGGCGCAGGGGGTCGCTGAACACTGAAGCTTTCTTT. Protein product: CASSLGQGRRGSLNTEAFF.

The chain uses TRBV9 and TRBJ1-2; possibly TRBD1 for D (6 bases). Germline CDR1 reads SGDLS; CDR2 reads YYNGEE. Trimming removed 0 bases at V and 4 bases at J, with 10 bases between. This CDR3 spans 14 amino acids. CDR3: CASSVGRGPYGYTF. The CDR3 nucleotides read TGTGCCAGCAGCGTAGGCAGGGGCCCCTATGGCTACACCTTC.

This chain connects TRBV29-1 to TRBJ1-2; D uncertain. The CDR3 is 13 amino acids. Trimming took 2 bases from V and 2 from J, leaving 9 bases between them. Germline V gives CDR1 SQVTM, CDR2 ANQGSEA. CDR3 DNA sequence: TGCAGCGTTGAAAGCGGAGCGAACTATGGCTACACCTTC. Translated, it gives CSVESGANYGYTF. Full variable domain (remainder filled in from reference TRBV29-1 and TRBJ1-2): SAVISQKPSRDICQRGTSLTIQCQVDSQVTMMFWYRQQPGQSLTLIATANQGSEATYESGFVIDKFPISRPNLTFSTLTVSNMSPEDSSIYLCSVESGANYGYTFGSGTRLTVV.

This rearrangement joins TRBV6-5 to TRBJ1-1, with 9 bases matching TRBD1. The V segment lost 8 bases and the J segment 7 bases; nucleotides outside the gene matches: 11. This CDR3 has 14 amino acids. Germline CDR1 and CDR2: MNHEY and SVGAGI. DNA of the CDR3: TGTGCCAGCGGGCCAACAGGGGGCACGGGTGAAGCTTTCTTT. The encoded protein is CASGPTGGTGEAFF.

This chain joins TRBV19 and TRBJ2-7; D is possibly TRBD2 (7 bases). Germline V gene sequence: CDR1 LNHDA, CDR2 SQIVND (reference sequence). The CDR3 has 14 amino acids. V was pared by 9 bases and J by 0 bases, with 15 bases between. The CDR3 nucleotides are TGTGCCAGCAAAAGGGGGGGTGACTCCTACGAGCAGTACTTC. Protein product: CASKRGGDSYEQYF.

V gene TRBV27 combines with J gene TRBJ2-1, with TRBD1 matching over 7 bases. Germline assignment: CDR1 MNHEY and CDR2 SMNVEV (reference sequence). The CDR3 sequence is 15 residues long. After removal of 7 bases from V and 0 bases from J, the junction contained 6 bases not matched to a gene. CDR3 in amino acids: CASTSRDSSYNEQFF. The CDR3 DNA reads as TGTGCCAGCACCTCCCGGGACAGCTCCTACAATGAGCAGTTCTTC.